These T cell receptor beta chains were read from a single sample in a study of liver allograft versus peripheral blood T cells. TCRdb recomputed calls from the reads with MiXCR, one row per CDR3 protein. The sample records about 16,000 distinct CDR3 sequences, 20% to 25% being singletons. The source is a human patient who had a liver transplant. Some T cells may be transferred from the graft donor. CDR3s include the opening cysteine and the closing phenylalanine or tryptophan. The order of the fields is CDR3 length, clone size, D gene, J gene, V gene, CDR3 DNA, CDR3 protein. The D gene is left open where the match is weak. A row's size may be missing; if present it is once, few, many or a size class.

CDR3 length: 15
clone size: few
D gene: TRBD1
J gene: TRBJ2-4
V gene: TRBV29-1
CDR3 DNA: TGCAGCGCTAGGGACAGGGAAGAGGCCAAAAACATTCAGTACTTC
CDR3 protein: CSARDREEAKNIQYF

CDR3 length: 14
clone size: NA
D gene: NA
J gene: TRBJ2-7
V gene: TRBV15
CDR3 DNA: TGTGCCACCAGCAGAGCTCCCGGGGATTACGAGCAGTACTTC
CDR3 protein: CATSRAPGDYEQYF

CDR3 length: 16
clone size: NA
D gene: TRBD1
J gene: TRBJ2-7
V gene: TRBV11-3
CDR3 DNA: TGTGCCAGCAGCTTAGACGGTCGACAGGGGAACGACGAGCAGTACTTC
CDR3 protein: CASSLDGRQGNDEQYF

CDR3 length: 17
clone size: few
D gene: NA
J gene: TRBJ1-3
V gene: TRBV27
CDR3 DNA: TGTGCCAGCAGAGAAGGGAGCACCGCCGGCTCTGGAAACACCATATATTTT
CDR3 protein: CASREGSTAGSGNTIYF

CDR3 length: 20
clone size: NA
D gene: TRBD1
J gene: TRBJ1-3
V gene: TRBV7-9
CDR3 DNA: TGTGCCAGCAGCTTAGTTCCGTTGCGGCGGGACAGGGGGCGATGGGGCACCATATATTTT
CDR3 protein: CASSLVPLRRDRGRWGTIYF

CDR3 length: 15
clone size: NA
D gene: TRBD1
J gene: TRBJ1-5
V gene: TRBV27
CDR3 DNA: TGTGCCAGCAGTTCACAGGGACAGGGGTGGCAGCCCCAGCATTTT
CDR3 protein: CASSSQGQGWQPQHF

CDR3 length: 15
clone size: few
D gene: NA
J gene: TRBJ1-5
V gene: TRBV30
CDR3 DNA: TGTGCCTGGAGTGTGGGAGGGAATAGCAATCAGCCCCAGCATTTT
CDR3 protein: CAWSVGGNSNQPQHF

CDR3 length: 13
clone size: medium-sized
D gene: TRBD1
J gene: TRBJ1-1
V gene: TRBV28
CDR3 DNA: TGTGCCAGCAGTAACGACAGGGGAAGGGAGGCTTTCTTT
CDR3 protein: CASSNDRGREAFF

CDR3 length: 13
clone size: NA
D gene: NA
J gene: TRBJ1-1
V gene: TRBV20-1
CDR3 DNA: TGCAGTGCTCGAGTCCAGGGTGGCACTGAAGCTTTCTTT
CDR3 protein: CSARVQGGTEAFF

CDR3 length: 10
clone size: medium-sized
D gene: NA
J gene: TRBJ2-5
V gene: TRBV29-1
CDR3 DNA: TGCAGCGTTGCATACGAGACCCAGTACTTC
CDR3 protein: CSVAYETQYF

CDR3 length: 13
clone size: medium-sized
D gene: NA
J gene: TRBJ1-1
V gene: TRBV29-1
CDR3 DNA: TGCAGCGTTACAGGAGGGGTTGGGGAGAAAGCTTTCTTT
CDR3 protein: CSVTGGVGEKAFF

CDR3 length: 16
clone size: few
D gene: NA
J gene: TRBJ2-6
V gene: TRBV20-1
CDR3 DNA: TGCAGTGCTAGAGATCTGGGGGTGGCTGGGGCCAACGTCCTGACTTTC
CDR3 protein: CSARDLGVAGANVLTF

CDR3 length: 18
clone size: NA
D gene: TRBD2
J gene: TRBJ2-7
V gene: TRBV6-5
CDR3 DNA: TGTGCCAGCAGTTACCGAAAGGGACTAGCGGGACCTACCTACGAGCAGTACTTC
CDR3 protein: CASSYRKGLAGPTYEQYF

CDR3 length: 17
clone size: few
D gene: NA
J gene: TRBJ2-7
V gene: TRBV24-1
CDR3 DNA: TGTGCCACCAGTGATAACCGAGGGGACAACCTGCCCAACGAGCAGTACTTC
CDR3 protein: CATSDNRGDNLPNEQYF

CDR3 length: 13
clone size: many
D gene: NA
J gene: TRBJ1-1
V gene: TRBV7-2
CDR3 DNA: TGTGCCAGCAGCTTATACAGGGACACTGAAGCTTTCTTT
CDR3 protein: CASSLYRDTEAFF

CDR3 length: 13
clone size: many
D gene: NA
J gene: TRBJ2-2
V gene: TRBV15
CDR3 DNA: TGTGCCACCAGCACCCGTTCCACCGGGGAGCTGTTTTTT
CDR3 protein: CATSTRSTGELFF

CDR3 length: 14
clone size: NA
D gene: NA
J gene: TRBJ2-7
V gene: TRBV6-5
CDR3 DNA: TGTGCCAGCAGATCCACAGGGTCCTCCTACGAGCAGTACTTC
CDR3 protein: CASRSTGSSYEQYF

CDR3 length: 15
clone size: medium-sized
D gene: TRBD1
J gene: TRBJ2-1
V gene: TRBV19
CDR3 DNA: TGTGCCAGTAGTACCGGACAGGGAGCCTACAATGAGCAGTTCTTC
CDR3 protein: CASSTGQGAYNEQFF

CDR3 length: 18
clone size: medium-sized
D gene: NA
J gene: TRBJ1-1
V gene: TRBV6-5
CDR3 DNA: TGTGCCATCAGTGAGTCGACTCTAACAGGGAACATGAACACTGAAGCTTTCTTT
CDR3 protein: CAISESTLTGNMNTEAFF

CDR3 length: 15
clone size: few
D gene: TRBD1
J gene: TRBJ1-5
V gene: TRBV19
CDR3 DNA: TGTGCCAGTAGTATAGGAGACAGGGGTAATCAGCCCCAGCATTTT
CDR3 protein: CASSIGDRGNQPQHF

CDR3 length: 17
clone size: NA
D gene: NA
J gene: TRBJ2-5
V gene: TRBV5-5
CDR3 DNA: TGTGCCAGCAGCTGGGGGGGGACACTAAGACTACAAGAGACCCAGTACTTC
CDR3 protein: CASSWGGTLRLQETQYF

CDR3 length: 14
clone size: few
D gene: NA
J gene: TRBJ1-1
V gene: TRBV28
CDR3 DNA: TGTGCCAGCTGGGAGCAAACTCCGGGCGCTGAAGCTTTCTTT
CDR3 protein: CASWEQTPGAEAFF

CDR3 length: 15
clone size: NA
D gene: NA
J gene: TRBJ1-5
V gene: TRBV6-1
CDR3 DNA: TGTGCCAGCACAATGACAGGCTATAGCTATCAGCCCCAGCATTTT
CDR3 protein: CASTMTGYSYQPQHF

CDR3 length: 15
clone size: NA
D gene: TRBD1
J gene: TRBJ1-6
V gene: TRBV27
CDR3 DNA: TGTGCCAGCAGTCCCCGGGACAGGGACGCATCACCCCTCCACTTT
CDR3 protein: CASSPRDRDASPLHF

CDR3 length: 15
clone size: NA
D gene: NA
J gene: TRBJ1-2
V gene: TRBV20-1
CDR3 DNA: TGCAGTGCTCCCTTACCGGGCCCTAAGAGCTATGGCTACACCTTC
CDR3 protein: CSAPLPGPKSYGYTF

CDR3 length: 13
clone size: NA
D gene: NA
J gene: TRBJ1-2
V gene: TRBV28
CDR3 DNA: TGTGCCAGCAGTCTCACAGGGCCGGGGGGCTACACCTTC
CDR3 protein: CASSLTGPGGYTF

CDR3 length: 13
clone size: medium-sized
D gene: TRBD1
J gene: TRBJ1-1
V gene: TRBV19
CDR3 DNA: TGTGCCAGTAGTGTACGACAGGGCACTGAAGCTTTCTTT
CDR3 protein: CASSVRQGTEAFF

CDR3 length: 13
clone size: NA
D gene: NA
J gene: TRBJ2-5
V gene: TRBV18
CDR3 DNA: TGTGCCAGCTCCGCGTCGGGGGTCGAGACCCAGTACTTC
CDR3 protein: CASSASGVETQYF

CDR3 length: 14
clone size: many
D gene: NA
J gene: TRBJ1-6
V gene: TRBV28
CDR3 DNA: TGTGCCAGCAGCAGTACAGGGCGCGGCTCACCCCTCCACTTT
CDR3 protein: CASSSTGRGSPLHF

CDR3 length: 12
clone size: NA
D gene: NA
J gene: TRBJ2-5
V gene: TRBV30
CDR3 DNA: TGTGCCTGGAGTGTATTAGGAGAGACCCAGTACTTC
CDR3 protein: CAWSVLGETQYF

CDR3 length: 12
clone size: NA
D gene: NA
J gene: TRBJ2-3
V gene: TRBV20-1
CDR3 DNA: TGCAGTGCCCCGACTAGGACAGATACGCAGTATTTT
CDR3 protein: CSAPTRTDTQYF

CDR3 length: 16
clone size: NA
D gene: NA
J gene: TRBJ1-3
V gene: TRBV30
CDR3 DNA: TGTGCCTGGAGTGTATTAGGGACCAACTCTGGAAACACCATATATTTT
CDR3 protein: CAWSVLGTNSGNTIYF

CDR3 length: 16
clone size: NA
D gene: NA
J gene: TRBJ2-1
V gene: TRBV7-2
CDR3 DNA: TGTGCCAGCAGCTTAAGGGTGGGAGTCCCCACGGATGAGCAGTTCTTC
CDR3 protein: CASSLRVGVPTDEQFF

CDR3 length: 16
clone size: many
D gene: NA
J gene: TRBJ2-7
V gene: TRBV7-2
CDR3 DNA: TGTGCCAGCAGCTTAAGCCCTCTACGGTTAAAGTACGAGCAGTACTTC
CDR3 protein: CASSLSPLRLKYEQYF

CDR3 length: 17
clone size: medium-sized
D gene: TRBD2
J gene: TRBJ2-1
V gene: TRBV24-1
CDR3 DNA: TGTGCCACCAGTGATTTGGGAACTAGCGGGAGAGGTAATGAGCAGTTCTTC
CDR3 protein: CATSDLGTSGRGNEQFF

CDR3 length: 11
clone size: few
D gene: TRBD2
J gene: TRBJ2-1
V gene: TRBV7-2
CDR3 DNA: TGTGCCAGCGCCCAGGCGGGAGGGGCGTTCTTC
CDR3 protein: CASAQAGGAFF

CDR3 length: 14
clone size: few
D gene: TRBD1
J gene: TRBJ1-5
V gene: TRBV27
CDR3 DNA: TGTGCCAGCAGTCCGACAGGGCGGCGGGAGCCCCAGCATTTT
CDR3 protein: CASSPTGRREPQHF

CDR3 length: 14
clone size: few
D gene: TRBD2
J gene: TRBJ2-1
V gene: TRBV27
CDR3 DNA: TGTGCCACCTCGGCCAGGGACTACTACAATGAGCAGTTCTTC
CDR3 protein: CATSARDYYNEQFF

CDR3 length: 15
clone size: few
D gene: TRBD1
J gene: TRBJ2-3
V gene: TRBV7-9
CDR3 DNA: TGTGCCAGCACCTACAGGGGACAGAGCACAGATACGCAGTATTTT
CDR3 protein: CASTYRGQSTDTQYF

CDR3 length: 12
clone size: few
D gene: NA
J gene: TRBJ2-7
V gene: TRBV19
CDR3 DNA: TGTGCCAGTAGTCTCGCGCTAGTCGAGCAGTACTTC
CDR3 protein: CASSLALVEQYF

CDR3 length: 15
clone size: NA
D gene: NA
J gene: TRBJ1-4
V gene: TRBV6-5
CDR3 DNA: TGTGCCAGCAGTTACTCGGGGAGCAGGGATGAAAAACTGTTTTTT
CDR3 protein: CASSYSGSRDEKLFF

CDR3 length: 13
clone size: medium-sized
D gene: NA
J gene: TRBJ1-5
V gene: TRBV6-6
CDR3 DNA: TGTGCCAGCAGAATCGACGGGAATCAGCCCCAGCATTTT
CDR3 protein: CASRIDGNQPQHF

CDR3 length: 14
clone size: many
D gene: TRBD1
J gene: TRBJ2-5
V gene: TRBV11-2
CDR3 DNA: TGTGCCAGCAGCCCACAGGGGGCAGGGGAGACCCAGTACTTC
CDR3 protein: CASSPQGAGETQYF

CDR3 length: 16
clone size: few
D gene: TRBD1
J gene: TRBJ1-1
V gene: TRBV7-2
CDR3 DNA: TGTGCCAGCAGCGCCGTCCCGGGACAGGGGGCCGCTGAAGCTTTCTTT
CDR3 protein: CASSAVPGQGAAEAFF

CDR3 length: 14
clone size: NA
D gene: NA
J gene: TRBJ2-1
V gene: TRBV18
CDR3 DNA: TGTGCCAGCAGCTTGGGGAGCTCCTACAATGAGCAGTTCTTC
CDR3 protein: CASSLGSSYNEQFF

CDR3 length: 19
clone size: many
D gene: TRBD1
J gene: TRBJ2-3
V gene: TRBV10-3
CDR3 DNA: TGTGCCATCAGTGATCCCGGGACAGGGGGTTTCGGTAGCACAGATACGCAGTATTTT
CDR3 protein: CAISDPGTGGFGSTDTQYF

CDR3 length: 18
clone size: NA
D gene: NA
J gene: TRBJ2-6
V gene: TRBV20-1
CDR3 DNA: TGCAGTGCTAGGCGGAACGGGTGGGCAGGGTCTGGGGCCAACGTCCTGACTTTC
CDR3 protein: CSARRNGWAGSGANVLTF

CDR3 length: 16
clone size: NA
D gene: NA
J gene: TRBJ2-2
V gene: TRBV5-4
CDR3 DNA: TGTGCCAGCAGCTTGGGACTAGTAGGAGGCGCCGGGGAGCTGTTTTTT
CDR3 protein: CASSLGLVGGAGELFF

CDR3 length: 16
clone size: few
D gene: TRBD2
J gene: TRBJ2-5
V gene: TRBV28
CDR3 DNA: TGTGCCAGCAGTTTCAGTAGCGGGAGGGGACAAGAGACCCAGTACTTC
CDR3 protein: CASSFSSGRGQETQYF

CDR3 length: 15
clone size: many
D gene: NA
J gene: TRBJ2-1
V gene: TRBV6-1
CDR3 DNA: TGTGCCAGCAGTGATAGGGAGGAATATTACAATGAGCAGTTCTTC
CDR3 protein: CASSDREEYYNEQFF

CDR3 length: 15
clone size: few
D gene: TRBD1
J gene: TRBJ2-3
V gene: TRBV20-1
CDR3 DNA: TGCAGTGCTAGAGACGACAGGGGAGGCACAGATACGCAGTATTTT
CDR3 protein: CSARDDRGGTDTQYF

CDR3 length: 16
clone size: NA
D gene: TRBD2
J gene: TRBJ2-7
V gene: TRBV6-5
CDR3 DNA: TGTGCCAGCAGTTCCACGTTGACTAGCGGCTCCTACGAGCAGTACTTC
CDR3 protein: CASSSTLTSGSYEQYF

CDR3 length: 15
clone size: medium-sized
D gene: NA
J gene: TRBJ1-1
V gene: TRBV24-1
CDR3 DNA: TGTGCCACCAGGCCCAGGACGGAAGAAAGGGATGAAGCTTTCTTT
CDR3 protein: CATRPRTEERDEAFF

CDR3 length: 16
clone size: medium-sized
D gene: NA
J gene: TRBJ1-1
V gene: TRBV7-2
CDR3 DNA: TGTGCCAGCAGCTTAGGGAGACAGAGCCTCAGGACTGAAGCTTTCTTT
CDR3 protein: CASSLGRQSLRTEAFF

CDR3 length: 15
clone size: many
D gene: NA
J gene: TRBJ1-1
V gene: TRBV6-2/TRBV6-3
CDR3 DNA: TGTGCCAGCAGTTATATACCTCGGGGATATACTGAAGCTTTCTTT
CDR3 protein: CASSYIPRGYTEAFF